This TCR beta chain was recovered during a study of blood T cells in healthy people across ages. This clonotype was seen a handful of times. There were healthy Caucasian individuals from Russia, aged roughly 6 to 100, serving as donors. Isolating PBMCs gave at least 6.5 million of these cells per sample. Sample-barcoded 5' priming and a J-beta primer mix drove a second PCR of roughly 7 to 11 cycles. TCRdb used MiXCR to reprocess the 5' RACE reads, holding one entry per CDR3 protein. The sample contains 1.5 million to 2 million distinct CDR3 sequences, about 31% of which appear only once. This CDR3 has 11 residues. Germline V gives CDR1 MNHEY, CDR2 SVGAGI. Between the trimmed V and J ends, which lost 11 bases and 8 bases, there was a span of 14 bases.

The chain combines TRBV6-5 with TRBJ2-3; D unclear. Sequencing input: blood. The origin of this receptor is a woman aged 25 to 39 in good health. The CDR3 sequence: CAVGGEVTQYF. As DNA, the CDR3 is TGTGCCGTCGGTGGTGAGGTTACGCAGTATTTT.